The source of this TCR beta chain is a study of blood T cell repertoires in COVID-19. Germline V gene lookup returns CDR1 MDHEN and CDR2 SYDVKM. V lost 3 bases and J lost 3; bases outside the gene matches: 4. There are 15 residues in the CDR3. The data were produced by immunoSEQ multiplex PCR, yet TCRdb's version contains in-frame clones alone and is incomplete. This table holds 45,000 to 50,000 clones, 75% to 85% found once. Sequenced input: peripheral blood. The chain employs TRBV28 and TRBJ1-5; 8 bases fit TRBD1. The TCR sequence derives from a man older than 75 in a cohort sampled during active COVID-19. The CDR3 spells CASSLRQGTNQPQHF. The CDR3 coding sequence is TGTGCCAGCAGTTTGAGACAGGGGACCAATCAGCCCCAGCATTTT.